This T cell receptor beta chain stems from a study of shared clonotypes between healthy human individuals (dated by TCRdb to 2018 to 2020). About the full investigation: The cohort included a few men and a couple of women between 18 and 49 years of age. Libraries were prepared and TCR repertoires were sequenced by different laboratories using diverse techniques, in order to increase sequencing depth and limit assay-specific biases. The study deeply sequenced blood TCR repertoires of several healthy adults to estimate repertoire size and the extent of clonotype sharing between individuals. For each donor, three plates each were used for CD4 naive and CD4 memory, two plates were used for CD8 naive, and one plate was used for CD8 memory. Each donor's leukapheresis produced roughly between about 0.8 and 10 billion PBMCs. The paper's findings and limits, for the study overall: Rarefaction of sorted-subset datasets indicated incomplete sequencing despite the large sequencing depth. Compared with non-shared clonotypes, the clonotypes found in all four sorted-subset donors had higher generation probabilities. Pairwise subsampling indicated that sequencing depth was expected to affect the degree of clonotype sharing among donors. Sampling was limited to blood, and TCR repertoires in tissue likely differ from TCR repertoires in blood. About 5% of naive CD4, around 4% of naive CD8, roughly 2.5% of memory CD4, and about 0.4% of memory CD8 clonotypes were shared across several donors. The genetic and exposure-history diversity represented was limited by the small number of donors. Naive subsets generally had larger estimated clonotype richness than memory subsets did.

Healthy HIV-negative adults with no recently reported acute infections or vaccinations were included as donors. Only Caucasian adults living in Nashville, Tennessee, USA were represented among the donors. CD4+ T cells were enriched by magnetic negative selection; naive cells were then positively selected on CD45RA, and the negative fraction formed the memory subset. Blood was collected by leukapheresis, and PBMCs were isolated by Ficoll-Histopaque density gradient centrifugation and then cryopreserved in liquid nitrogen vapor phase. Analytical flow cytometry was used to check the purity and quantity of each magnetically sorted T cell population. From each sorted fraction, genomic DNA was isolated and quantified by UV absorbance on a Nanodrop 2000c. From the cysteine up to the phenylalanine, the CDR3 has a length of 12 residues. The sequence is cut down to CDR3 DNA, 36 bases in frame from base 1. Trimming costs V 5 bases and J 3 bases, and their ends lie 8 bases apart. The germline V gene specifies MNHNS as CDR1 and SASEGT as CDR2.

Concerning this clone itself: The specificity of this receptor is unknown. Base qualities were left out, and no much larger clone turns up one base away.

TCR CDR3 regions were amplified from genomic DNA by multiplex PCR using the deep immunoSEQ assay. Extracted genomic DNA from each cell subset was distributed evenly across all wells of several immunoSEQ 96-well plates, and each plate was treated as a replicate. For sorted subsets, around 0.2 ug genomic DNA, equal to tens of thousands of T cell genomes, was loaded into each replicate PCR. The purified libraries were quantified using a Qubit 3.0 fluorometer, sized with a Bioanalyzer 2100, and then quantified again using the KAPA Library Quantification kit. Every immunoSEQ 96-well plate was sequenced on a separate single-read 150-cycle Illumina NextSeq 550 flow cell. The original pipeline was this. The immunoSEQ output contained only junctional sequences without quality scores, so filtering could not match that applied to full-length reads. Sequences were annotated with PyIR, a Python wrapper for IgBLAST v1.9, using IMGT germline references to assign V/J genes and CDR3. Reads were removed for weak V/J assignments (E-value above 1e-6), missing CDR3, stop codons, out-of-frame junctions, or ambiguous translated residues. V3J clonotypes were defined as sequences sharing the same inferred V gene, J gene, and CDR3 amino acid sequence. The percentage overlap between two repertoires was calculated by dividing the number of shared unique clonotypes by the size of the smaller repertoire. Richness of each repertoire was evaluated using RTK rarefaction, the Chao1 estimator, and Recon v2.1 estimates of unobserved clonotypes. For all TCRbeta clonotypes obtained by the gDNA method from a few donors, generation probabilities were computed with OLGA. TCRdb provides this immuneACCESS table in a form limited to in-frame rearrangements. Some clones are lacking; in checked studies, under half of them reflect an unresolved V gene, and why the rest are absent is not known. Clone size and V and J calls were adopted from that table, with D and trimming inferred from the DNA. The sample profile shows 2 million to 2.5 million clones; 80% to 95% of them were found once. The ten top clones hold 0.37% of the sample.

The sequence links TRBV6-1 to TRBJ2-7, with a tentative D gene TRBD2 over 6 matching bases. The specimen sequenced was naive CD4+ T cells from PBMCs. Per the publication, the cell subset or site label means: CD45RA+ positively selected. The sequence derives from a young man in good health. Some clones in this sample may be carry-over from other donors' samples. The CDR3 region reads CASSTGDYEQYF. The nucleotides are TGTGCCAGCAGTACGGGGGACTACGAGCAGTACTTC.